These 32 T cell receptor beta chains were sequenced from one sample in a study of blood T cell repertoires in COVID-19. This table comes from immunoSEQ multiplex PCR, and its TCRdb copy is limited to in-frame clones, with some not included. The sample yields about 150,000 clones, around 78% seen once. Sequencing used peripheral blood. The receptors were sampled from a man older than 75 with acute or convalescent COVID-19.

The chain is built from TRBV11-2 and TRBJ1-4; TRBD1 matches at 7 bases. The CDR3 is made up of 14 amino acids. The trim removed 5 bases at V and 5 bases at J, leaving 5 bases unmatched. Germline CDR1 reads SGHAT; CDR2 reads FQNNGV. The DNA for the CDR3 is TGTGCCAGCAGCATGGACAGGATGAATGAAAAACTGTTTTTT. Its translation is CASSMDRMNEKLFF. The variable domain in full, with the rest retrieved from reference TRBV11-2 and TRBJ1-4, is EAGVAQSPRYKIIEKRQSVAFWCNPISGHATLYWYQQILGQGPKLLIQFQNNGVVDDSQLPKDRFSAERLKGVDSTLKIQPAKLEDSAVYLCASSMDRMNEKLFFGSGTQLSVL.

The CDR3 sequence is CASSPGLAYGYTF. The CDR3 DNA reads TGTGCCAGCAGTCCAGGCCTGGCATATGGCTACACCTTC. The chain combines TRBV6-5 with TRBJ1-2; unclear D gene. The V end was cut by 5 bases, the J end by 5 bases, with 12 bases between. This CDR3 has 13 residues. Germline-derived CDR1 and CDR2 are MNHEY and SVGAGI.

The genes are TRBV18 and TRBJ1-5; the match to TRBD1 covers 10 bases. The CDR3 consists of 18 residues. With 4 bases clipped from V and 2 bases from J, the junction kept 11 bases outside the gene matches. The germline CDR1 and CDR2 sequences are KGHSH and LQKENI. Here the CDR3 DNA reads TGTGCCAGCTCACTCTCCGTGACAGGGGGCTTTGGCAATCAGCCCCAGCATTTT. As protein: CASSLSVTGGFGNQPQHF. Together with reference TRBV18 and TRBJ1-5, the CDR3 gives the full variable domain: NAGVMQNPRHLVRRRGQEARLRCSPMKGHSHVYWYRQLPEEGLKFMVYLQKENIIDESGMPKERFSAEFPKEGPSILRIQQVVRGDSAAYFCASSLSVTGGFGNQPQHFGDGTRLSIL.

This chain links TRBV4-3 with TRBJ2-3, with 9 bases matching TRBD1. The V segment lost 3 bases and the J segment 4 bases; nucleotides outside the gene matches: 8. Germline lookup yields CDR1 LGHNA and CDR2 YSLEER. The CDR3 spans 16 residues. CDR3: CASSHPAGTGSDTQYF. In DNA, the CDR3 is TGCGCCAGCAGCCACCCTGCCGGGACAGGGTCAGATACGCAGTATTTT.

The chain links TRBV5-1 to TRBJ1-1; D is possibly TRBD1 (5 bases). The germline V gene has CDR1 SGHRS and CDR2 YFSETQ. The CDR3 runs 13 residues. Between the trimmed V and J ends, which lost 5 bases and 1 base, there was a span of 9 bases. CDR3 DNA: TGCGCCAGCAGACGACAGCGGAACACTGAAGCTTTCTTT. Translated, it gives CASRRQRNTEAFF. Drawing the rest from reference TRBV5-1 and TRBJ1-1, the complete variable domain is KAGVTQTPRYLIKTRGQQVTLSCSPISGHRSVSWYQQTPGQGLQFLFEYFSETQRNKGNFPGRFSGRQFSNSRSEMNVSTLELGDSALYLCASRRQRNTEAFFGQGTRLTVV.

The chain carries TRBV7-9 and TRBJ2-7, with D possibly matching TRBD1 (5 bases). Germline CDR1 reads SEHNR; CDR2 reads FQNEAQ (reference sequence). V was cut by 4 bases and J by 4 bases, with 8 bases left in between. This CDR3 is built from 12 residues. The CDR3 region has the DNA TGTGCCAGCAGCTCCGGACAATACGAGCAGTACTTC. Translation gives CASSSGQYEQYF.

V is TRBV15 and J is TRBJ1-1; 9 nucleotides line up with TRBD1. The trim removed 4 bases at V and 4 bases at J, leaving 1 base unmatched. Germline CDR1 reads LNHNV; CDR2 reads YYDKDF (reference sequence). The CDR3 runs 13 residues. The CDR3 here is CATSIQGATEAFF. The DNA of the CDR3 is TGTGCCACCAGCATACAGGGGGCCACTGAAGCTTTCTTT.

The chain couples TRBV15 to TRBJ1-2; 7 bases map to TRBD1. The V segment lost 2 bases and the J segment 2 bases; nucleotides outside the gene matches: 2. The germline gives CDR1 LNHNV, CDR2 YYDKDF (reference sequence). This CDR3 spans 14 amino acids. CDR3 DNA sequence: TGTGCCACCAGCAGACCGGGACAGAACTATGGCTACACCTTC. This encodes CATSRPGQNYGYTF.

The rearrangement joins TRBV5-6 to TRBJ1-6; possible D gene TRBD1, 6 bases. Germline CDR1 SGHDT, CDR2 YYEEEE. V was trimmed by 3 bases and J by 4 bases, leaving 20 bases between them. The CDR3 has 18 residues. CDR3 DNA: TGTGCCAGCAGCTCGATAACAGGGTCGATCCGATATAATTCACCCCTCCACTTT. This sequence encodes CASSSITGSIRYNSPLHF.

This clone was seen at least ten times. V usage is TRBV6-2 or TRBV6-3 and J usage is TRBJ2-3; tentative D call: TRBD2 (7 bases). Germline CDR1 and CDR2: MNHEY and SVGEGT. Trimming took off 2 bases at V and 1 base at J, with 16 bases between the two ends. This CDR3 is 17 amino acids long. CDR3 DNA sequence: TGTGCCAGCAGTTACCCATCGGGGGCGGGGGGCACAGATACGCAGTATTTT. This codes for CASSYPSGAGGTDTQYF.

The chain combines TRBV5-1 with TRBJ2-5; 11 nucleotides align to TRBD1. Per germline, CDR1 SGHRS and CDR2 YFSETQ. The CDR3 consists of 16 residues. J lost 4 bases, V lost 0 bases, and 5 bases had no gene match. DNA of the CDR3: TGCGCCAGCAGCTTGGTTGGGACAGGGGGAGGAGAGACCCAGTACTTC. This gives the protein CASSLVGTGGGETQYF.

V usage is TRBV19 and J usage is TRBJ2-2; TRBD1 matches at 12 bases. CDR3 length: 17 amino acids. CDR1 and CDR2 from the germline V gene are LNHDA and SQIVND (reference sequence). With V trimmed by 4 bases and J by 0 bases, 3 bases remained unmatched. The CDR3 DNA follows: TGTGCCAGTAGTAGGGGGACAGGGGGCGCGAACACCGGGGAGCTGTTTTTT. It translates to CASSRGTGGANTGELFF.

This chain connects TRBV28 to TRBJ1-5; no reliable D call. The CDR3 is 15 residues long. Germline CDR1 reads MDHEN; CDR2 reads SYDVKM. The V gene lost 2 bases and the J gene lost 7 bases, with 15 bases spanning the gap. CDR3 sequence (DNA): TGTGCCAGCAGTTTAACCGCGGGTGGCCAACAGCCCCAGCATTTT. This translates into CASSLTAGGQQPQHF.

This clone has a handful of counts. CDR3 amino acids: CASSLGTGGESEAFF. The DNA for the CDR3 is TGCGCCAGCAGCTTGGGGACAGGGGGGGAGTCTGAAGCTTTCTTT. This chain connects TRBV5-1 to TRBJ1-1; 10 positions agree with TRBD1. J gave up 6 bases and V 0 bases, and 5 bases lay outside the gene matches. This CDR3 contains 15 residues. Germline values: CDR1 SGHRS, CDR2 YFSETQ. Full variable domain (remainder filled in from reference TRBV5-1 and TRBJ1-1): KAGVTQTPRYLIKTRGQQVTLSCSPISGHRSVSWYQQTPGQGLQFLFEYFSETQRNKGNFPGRFSGRQFSNSRSEMNVSTLELGDSALYLCASSLGTGGESEAFFGQGTRLTVV.

This chain links TRBV6-5 with TRBJ1-2, with 10 bases aligning to TRBD1. The germline gives CDR1 MNHEY, CDR2 SVGAGI. Germline trimming cut 0 bases from V and 4 bases from J; bases unmatched to any gene: 2. This CDR3 comprises 15 residues. In nucleotides, the CDR3 is TGTGCCAGCAGTTACTCGACAGGGGGCAGCTATGGCTACACCTTC. It yields the protein CASSYSTGGSYGYTF.

The genes are TRBV6-5 and TRBJ1-2; 7 nucleotides match TRBD1. The V segment lost 7 bases and the J segment 8 bases; nucleotides outside the gene matches: 10. Germline lookup yields CDR1 MNHEY and CDR2 SVGAGI. The CDR3 sequence is 13 residues long. In DNA, the CDR3 is TGTGCCAGCATAAAAGGGGGCGGGGGGGGCTACACCTTC. It is translated as CASIKGGGGGYTF.

This chain uses TRBV10-3 with TRBJ2-2; 9 nucleotides agree with TRBD1. The CDR3 totals 14 residues. The germline V gene encodes CDR1 ENHRY and CDR2 SYGVKD. The J segment lost 7 bases and the V segment lost 11 bases, leaving 11 bases of the junction unmatched. This chain's CDR3 is CASNRDRASGELFF. CDR3 nucleotides: TGTGCCTCAAACCGGGACAGGGCGAGCGGGGAGCTGTTTTTT.

This clone was found a few times. The rearrangement links TRBV9 to TRBJ2-1, with a possible D match to TRBD2 (5 bases). The CDR3 is made up of 14 amino acids. V lost 0 bases to trimming and J lost 5 bases, with 9 bases between them. In germline, CDR1 is SGDLS, CDR2 YYNGEE. The CDR3 spells CASSVVYGNNEQFF. The CDR3 nucleotides read TGTGCCAGCAGCGTAGTATACGGGAACAATGAGCAGTTCTTC.

The gene calls are TRBV5-5 and TRBJ2-3; TRBD1 agrees at 7 bases. The CDR3 covers 17 residues. The V gene end was trimmed by 3 bases and the J gene end by 1 base; junction bases not matched to a gene: 11. Germline V gene data show CDR1 as SGHKS and CDR2 as YYEKEE (reference sequence). Here the CDR3 reads CASSWGDRVGGTDTQYF. Written as DNA, the CDR3 is TGTGCCAGCAGCTGGGGAGACAGGGTCGGAGGCACAGATACGCAGTATTTT.

This rearrangement joins TRBV18 to TRBJ2-5; the D gene is possibly TRBD2 (5 bases). CDR1 and CDR2 from the germline V gene are KGHSH and LQKENI. This CDR3 spans 13 amino acids. V lost 6 bases to trimming and J lost 4 bases, with 12 bases between them. This chain's CDR3 is CASSPGEGETQYF. CDR3 DNA: TGTGCCAGCTCCCCCGGGGAAGGAGAGACCCAGTACTTC.

The chain links TRBV30 to TRBJ1-1; TRBD1 aligns across 9 bases. Germline lookup yields CDR1 GTSNPN and CDR2 SVGIG (reference sequence). The CDR3 consists of 12 residues. V trimming: 7 bases; J trimming: 10 bases; junction bases outside the gene matches: 10. This chain's CDR3 is CASAAETGGAFF. The CDR3 nucleotides read TGTGCCTCAGCTGCCGAGACAGGGGGAGCTTTCTTT. Based on the CDR3 plus reference TRBV30 and TRBJ1-1, the full variable domain is SQTIHQWPATLVQPVGSPLSLECTVEGTSNPNLYWYRQAAGRGLQLLFYSVGIGQISSEVPQNLSASRPQDRQFILSSKKLLLSDSGFYLCASAAETGGAFFGQGTRLTVV.

J is TRBJ1-4 and V is TRBV28; TRBD1 aligns across 7 bases. Looked up from germline, CDR1 is MDHEN and CDR2 is SYDVKM. With V trimmed by 8 bases and J by 8 bases, 11 bases remained unmatched. The length of the CDR3 is 14 residues. CDR3 in DNA: TGTGCCAGCTCGCTTGTGAGGGGGCACGAAAAACTGTTTTTT. Translated, it gives CASSLVRGHEKLFF. Full variable domain (missing parts from reference TRBV28 and TRBJ1-4): DVKVTQSSRYLVKRTGEKVFLECVQDMDHENMFWYRQDPGLGLRLIYFSYDVKMKEKGDIPEGYSVSREKKERFSLILESASTNQTSMYLCASSLVRGHEKLFFGSGTQLSVL.

The genes are TRBV6-1 and TRBJ1-2; D might be TRBD1 (6 bases). The V gene lost 0 bases and the J gene lost 5 bases, with 13 bases spanning the gap. The CDR3 is 15 residues long. Germline values: CDR1 MNHNS, CDR2 SASEGT. The CDR3, as DNA: TGTGCCAGCAGTGAAGCGTCGGCAGGGGATTATGGCTACACCTTC. Translation gives CASSEASAGDYGYTF.

The rearrangement links TRBV10-2 to TRBJ1-4; no clear D. There are 11 residues in the CDR3. The germline V and J ends were trimmed by 4 bases and 7 bases, with 4 bases remaining between them. Germline CDR1 is WSHSY and CDR2 is SAAADI. The CDR3 bases are TGCGCCAGCAGTGGAGGTGAAAAACTGTTTTTT. As protein: CASSGGEKLFF.

This chain joins TRBV18 and TRBJ1-2; D call uncertain. The V end lost 5 bases, the J end lost 1 base, and 8 bases lay between the germline ends. Germline lookup yields CDR1 KGHSH and CDR2 LQKENI. The CDR3 has 13 amino acids. This chain's CDR3 is CASSTRDNYGYTF. The CDR3 nucleotides read TGTGCCAGCTCAACGAGGGATAACTATGGCTACACCTTC.

The rearrangement links TRBV5-1 to TRBJ1-2, with 8 bases matching TRBD1. V shed 3 bases and J 3 bases; nucleotides not matched to a gene: 4. Germline loops: CDR1 SGHRS, CDR2 YFSETQ. There are 14 residues in the CDR3. CDR3 region: CASSYGQGHYGYTF. CDR3 bases: TGCGCCAGCAGCTACGGACAGGGTCACTATGGCTACACCTTC. Supplemented by reference TRBV5-1 and TRBJ1-2, the full variable domain reads KAGVTQTPRYLIKTRGQQVTLSCSPISGHRSVSWYQQTPGQGLQFLFEYFSETQRNKGNFPGRFSGRQFSNSRSEMNVSTLELGDSALYLCASSYGQGHYGYTFGSGTRLTVV.

This clone was found a few times. The chain links TRBV18 to TRBJ2-1; TRBD2 agrees at 15 bases. Germline trimming cut 3 bases from V and 4 bases from J; bases unmatched to any gene: 10. The CDR3 is 19 residues long. CDR1 is KGHSH and CDR2 is LQKENI in the germline V gene. CDR3 DNA sequence: TGTGCCAGCTCACCGTTGCGGACTAGCGGGGGGGCAGAGTACAATGAGCAGTTCTTC. This codes for CASSPLRTSGGAEYNEQFF.

This clone was seen more than once but under ten times. This chain uses TRBV24-1 with TRBJ1-4, with 9 nucleotides matching TRBD1. Germline V gene lookup returns CDR1 KGHDR and CDR2 SFDVKD. The V segment lost 6 bases and the J segment 6 bases; nucleotides outside the gene matches: 4. The CDR3 extends over 14 amino acids. DNA for the CDR3: TGTGCCACCAGTACCGGGACAGGGCATGAAAAACTGTTTTTT. Encoded protein: CATSTGTGHEKLFF.

V is TRBV30 and J is TRBJ2-5, with D tentatively TRBD2 (6 bases). Trimming took off 0 bases at V and 5 bases at J, with 16 bases between the two ends. Germline V gives CDR1 GTSNPN, CDR2 SVGIG (reference sequence). CDR3 length equals 15 residues. CDR3 bases: TGTGCCTGGAGTGTACTAGCTGGGGGTTGGGAGACCCAGTACTTC. Translation gives CAWSVLAGGWETQYF.

V and J are TRBV2 and TRBJ2-7; TRBD1 matches 9 bases. The CDR3 length is 15 residues. J was trimmed by 4 bases and V by 2 bases; bases with no gene match: 6. Germline V gene data show CDR1 as SNHLY and CDR2 as FYNNEI. The CDR3 loop is CASSEFGTGNYEQYF. The CDR3 DNA is TGTGCCAGCAGTGAATTTGGGACAGGGAATTACGAGCAGTACTTC.

The chain uses TRBV12-3 or TRBV12-4 and TRBJ1-1; TRBD1 matches at 10 bases. V trimming: 7 bases; J trimming: 6 bases; junction bases outside the gene matches: 5. The CDR3 runs 13 residues. The DNA of the CDR3 is TGTGCCAGCACCCCCGGGACAGGGGCTGAAGCTTTCTTT. Its translation: CASTPGTGAEAFF.

This chain joins TRBV7-2 and TRBJ2-7; 11 bases line up with TRBD2. The trim removed 5 bases at V and 2 bases at J, leaving 5 bases unmatched. This CDR3 comprises 15 residues. CDR1 and CDR2 (germline): SGHTA, FQGNSA. The CDR3: CASSRLAGGAYEQYF. The CDR3 DNA reads as TGTGCCAGCAGCCGTCTAGCGGGGGGAGCCTACGAGCAGTACTTC.